Presented here are 27 T cell receptor beta chains from one specimen sequenced in a study of T-cell reconstitution after alpha-beta-depleted transplantation in children. Preparation of the TCRbeta library used unique molecular identifiers. TCRdb reprocessed the PCR reads with MiXCR, giving one entry per CDR3 protein. The sample holds about 870,000 distinct CDR3 sequences, roughly 15% seen once. Sequenced here: PBMCs, mostly from graft donor cells, sampled 360 days after TCRalphabeta/CD19-depleted stem cell transplant. The receptors were sampled from a male patient younger than 18 who had a stem cell transplant for acute lymphoblastic leukemia, so the T cells may come from the graft donor.

The V and J genes are TRBV6-2 or TRBV6-3 and TRBJ2-7, with 8 positions matching TRBD2. The CDR3 has 16 amino acids. V was clipped by 1 base and J by 3 bases; unmatched bases: 8. Germline values: CDR1 MNHEY, CDR2 SVGEGT. The CDR3 bases are TGTGCCAGCAGTTACTTTTTAAGCGGGAGCAGCTACGAGCAGTACTTC. Translation gives CASSYFLSGSSYEQYF.

The chain links TRBV11-1 to TRBJ2-7, with D tentatively TRBD1 or TRBD2 (5 bases each). With 11 bases removed from V and 7 bases from J, the gap between germline ends came to 33 bases. Germline CDR1 and CDR2: SGHAT and FQDESV (reference sequence). The CDR3 is made up of 17 amino acids. CDR3 nucleotide sequence: TGTGCCTTCTGTTTCGGGACGGCCGGAGGCCCTACTGGGGAGCAGTACTTC. Residues: CAFCFGTAGGPTGEQYF.

V gene TRBV4-1 combines with J gene TRBJ2-3; 8 positions match TRBD1. The CDR3 extends over 16 amino acids. V dropped 0 bases and J dropped 6; count of bases not matched to a gene: 8. In germline, CDR1 is MGHRA, CDR2 YSYEKL. CDR3 amino acids: CASSQESRGRRDTQYF. The CDR3 region has the DNA TGCGCCAGCAGCCAAGAGTCCAGGGGGCGTCGGGATACGCAGTATTTT.

V is TRBV4-1 and J is TRBJ2-2; D remains ambiguous. The V gene's germline CDR1 is MGHRA and CDR2 YSYEKL. This CDR3 contains 15 residues. The V end was cut by 2 bases, the J end by 7 bases, with 14 bases between. For the CDR3, the DNA is TGCGCCAGCAGCCAACCCAGGACCCGTGGCGGGGAGCTGTTTTTT. Protein product: CASSQPRTRGGELFF.

CDR3 coding DNA: TGTGCCAGCAGCGTAGGGGGTACGAACACTGAAGCTTTCTTT. This translates into CASSVGGTNTEAFF. The rearrangement joins TRBV7-6 to TRBJ1-1; possible D gene TRBD1, 6 bases. The CDR3 runs to 14 residues. Trimming left V 5 bases short and J 1 base short, with 11 bases between. Germline-derived CDR1 and CDR2 are SGHVS and FNYEAQ.

This clonotype was picked up a small number of times. V is TRBV5-1 and J is TRBJ2-2; D remains ambiguous. The germline CDR1 and CDR2 sequences are SGHRS and YFSETQ. There are 16 residues in the CDR3. Trimming shortened V by 7 bases and J by 1 base, and 17 bases separated the two germline ends. CDR3 region: CASSLGQVLNTGELFF. DNA for the CDR3: TGCGCCAGCTCCCTCGGGCAAGTACTGAACACCGGGGAGCTGTTTTTT.

The chain carries TRBV11-2 and TRBJ2-4; 7 bases align to TRBD1. V lost 5 bases and J lost 1; bases outside the gene matches: 8. There are 16 residues in the CDR3. CDR1 is SGHAT and CDR2 is FQNNGV in the germline V gene. CDR3 residues: CASSAYRGEAKNIQYF. The CDR3 region has the DNA TGTGCCAGCAGCGCCTACAGGGGTGAGGCCAAAAACATTCAGTACTTC.

The gene calls are TRBV3-1 and TRBJ2-7; D may be TRBD1 or TRBD2 (5 bases each). V gave up 4 bases and J gave up 7 bases, with 17 bases separating them. The CDR3 consists of 14 residues. CDR1 LGHDT and CDR2 YNNKEL come from the germline V gene (reference sequence). The CDR3 reads CASSPRGRTVEQYF. CDR3 nucleotide sequence: TGTGCCAGCAGCCCCCGGGGCAGAACTGTTGAGCAGTACTTC.

A few counts support this clonotype. The rearrangement uses TRBV12-3 or TRBV12-4 and TRBJ1-1; D is possibly TRBD1 (5 bases). V lost 6 bases and J 11 bases, leaving 22 bases between the germline ends. CDR3 length: 14 residues. The CDR3 spells CASRNRDVSNGAFF. CDR3 in DNA: TGTGCCAGCAGAAATCGGGACGTCTCGAACGGGGCTTTCTTT.

V is TRBV6-5 and J is TRBJ2-1; 9 nucleotides agree with TRBD1. The CDR3 totals 16 residues. Germline CDR1 MNHEY, CDR2 SVGAGI. Trimming cost V 4 bases and J 7 bases; bases outside gene matches: 11. This CDR3 is CASSFRRDRVSNEQFF. The CDR3 DNA sequence: TGTGCCAGCAGTTTCCGCCGGGACAGGGTTTCGAATGAGCAGTTCTTC.

This clonotype was counted a few times. The J gene is TRBJ2-7, the V gene TRBV12-3 or TRBV12-4, with D uncertain. V dropped 3 bases and J dropped 2 bases, with 8 bases sitting between them. The CDR3 contains 13 residues. CDR3: CASSFNRAYEQYF. For the CDR3, the DNA is TGTGCCAGCAGTTTCAATAGAGCCTACGAGCAGTACTTC.

This clonotype has a handful of counts. V usage is TRBV5-5 and J usage is TRBJ2-1, with 14 bases matching TRBD2. CDR1 is SGHKS, CDR2 YYEKEE, per germline (reference sequence). The CDR3 is 18 amino acids. V gave up 1 base and J gave up 8 bases; unmatched junction bases: 11. CDR3 DNA: TGTGCCAGCAGCTTGAAGGGACTAGCGGGAGTCCTGGTCTATGAGCAGTTCTTC. This encodes CASSLKGLAGVLVYEQFF.

This clonotype was seen a handful of times. The rearrangement uses TRBV5-5 and TRBJ2-7; D might be TRBD1 (6 bases). Trimming pared 0 bases from V and 3 bases from J, leaving 16 bases between. The germline CDR1 and CDR2 sequences are SGHKS and YYEKEE (reference sequence). The CDR3 length is 16 residues. CDR3 in DNA: TGTGCCAGCAGCTTGGTGGGGGTGACAGGCCTCTACGAGCAGTACTTC. It encodes CASSLVGVTGLYEQYF.

The rearrangement joins TRBV10-3 to TRBJ2-7; D is ambiguous. This CDR3 spans 15 amino acids. V dropped 1 base and J dropped 4 bases, with 14 bases sitting between them. Germline assignment: CDR1 ENHRY and CDR2 SYGVKD. CDR3 amino acids: CAISELDRGIYEQYF. For the CDR3, the DNA is TGTGCCATCAGTGAGTTAGACCGTGGGATATACGAGCAGTACTTC.

The sample holds many counts of this clonotype. This chain uses TRBV5-1 with TRBJ2-7; 10 positions agree with TRBD2. The CDR3 spans 15 residues. Germline trimming cut 2 bases from V and 4 bases from J; bases unmatched to any gene: 6. Germline-derived CDR1 and CDR2 are SGHRS and YFSETQ. The DNA of the CDR3 is TGCGCCAGCAGCTTCACTAGCGGGACTACGTACGAGCAGTACTTC. Translated: CASSFTSGTTYEQYF.

This clonotype turned up a few times. One end of the junction is discordant with germline, which a read error may explain. This sequence joins TRBV15 and TRBJ2-1; 7 positions agree with TRBD2. The germline gives CDR1 LNHNV, CDR2 YYDKDF (reference sequence). The CDR3 covers 12 residues. In nucleotides, the CDR3 is TGTGCCACCAGCGGGAGCGGGGTGCGTGGAACCTTC. As protein: CATSGSGVRGTF.

The chain employs TRBV27 and TRBJ2-3; D gene ambiguous. The CDR3 totals 14 residues. From germline, CDR1 is MNHEY and CDR2 SMNVEV (reference sequence). Trimming removed 10 bases from V and 4 bases from J, with 18 bases in between. The CDR3 spells CATTVAEGSDTQYF. DNA of the CDR3: TGTGCCACCACTGTGGCGGAAGGATCAGATACGCAGTATTTT.

The chain recombines TRBV7-9 with TRBJ2-1; 9 nucleotides line up with TRBD2. Germline assignment: CDR1 SEHNR and CDR2 FQNEAQ (reference sequence). Trimming took 4 bases from V and 7 from J; bases not matched to a gene: 11. The CDR3 length is 16 residues. CDR3 amino acids: CASSSTAGGPGNEQFF. The CDR3 nucleotides are TGTGCCAGCAGCTCGACGGCGGGAGGGCCTGGGAATGAGCAGTTCTTC.

This clonotype came up a few times. The CDR3 reads CSADRAGERNEQFF. For the CDR3, the DNA is TGCAGTGCTGACCGAGCGGGAGAACGCAATGAGCAGTTCTTC. V gene TRBV20-1 combines with J gene TRBJ2-1, with 8 positions matching TRBD2. Germline V lookup: CDR1 DFQATT, CDR2 SNEGSKA (reference sequence). CDR3 size: 14 residues. V lost 5 bases and J lost 6; bases outside the gene matches: 9.

This clonotype came up a few times. The genes are TRBV20-1 and TRBJ2-7, with a possible D match to TRBD2 (5 bases). V was trimmed by 5 bases and J by 1 base, leaving 15 bases between them. Germline CDR1 and CDR2: DFQATT and SNEGSKA (reference sequence). The CDR3 covers 14 residues. CDR3 sequence reads: CSAPWTGVSYEQYF. In DNA form, the CDR3 reads TGCAGTGCTCCCTGGACTGGAGTATCCTACGAGCAGTACTTC.

This clonotype was picked up a small number of times. The chain employs TRBV20-1 and TRBJ2-4; 11 positions agree with TRBD1. This CDR3 is 16 amino acids long. CDR1 DFQATT and CDR2 SNEGSKA come from the germline V gene (reference sequence). V lost 8 bases to trimming and J lost 1 base; unmatched junction nucleotides: 10. The CDR3 region has the DNA TGCAGTCTGGACAGGGGGCTTCTTGTGGCCAAAAACATTCAGTACTTC. Protein product: CSLDRGLLVAKNIQYF.

The chain joins TRBV3-1 to TRBJ2-5, with TRBD2 identical over 14 bases. Germline trimming cut 5 bases from V and 5 bases from J; bases unmatched to any gene: 10. In germline, CDR1 is LGHDT, CDR2 YNNKEL (reference sequence). This CDR3 spans 17 amino acids. This chain's CDR3 is CASSTRTSGRKVETQYF. The CDR3 nucleotides are TGTGCCAGCAGCACCCGGACTAGCGGGAGGAAGGTGGAGACCCAGTACTTC.

This clonotype was detected a few times. The rearrangement uses TRBV5-4 and TRBJ2-2, with D hard to call. V gave up 1 base and J gave up 0 bases, with 10 bases separating them. Germline V gene data show CDR1 as SGHNT and CDR2 as YYREEE (reference sequence). The CDR3 has 16 amino acids. CDR3 region: CASSLLASTNTGELFF. The CDR3 nucleotides are TGTGCCAGCAGCTTGTTGGCTTCCACGAACACCGGGGAGCTGTTTTTT. Filled out from reference TRBV5-4 and TRBJ2-2, the complete variable domain reads ETGVTQSPTHLIKTRGQQVTLRCSSQSGHNTVSWYQQALGQGPQFIFQYYREEENGRGNFPPRFSGLQFPNYSSELNVNALELDDSALYLCASSLLASTNTGELFFGEGSRLTVL.

The V and J genes are TRBV13 and TRBJ1-5; D unclear. From germline, CDR1 is PRHDT and CDR2 FYEKMQ (reference sequence). CDR3 length equals 14 residues. The V end lost 0 bases, the J end lost 5 bases, and 8 bases lay between the germline ends. As DNA, the CDR3 is TGTGCCAGCAGCTTAGGGAGCGGACATCAGCCCCAGCATTTT. Translating gives CASSLGSGHQPQHF.

This clonotype was found a few times. The chain combines TRBV20-1 with TRBJ2-4; the D is unclear. V dropped 6 bases and J dropped 0 bases, with 9 bases sitting between them. The CDR3 is 13 amino acids. Germline CDR1 and CDR2: DFQATT and SNEGSKA (reference sequence). The chain's CDR3 is CSAYEGAKNIQYF. In nucleotides, the CDR3 is TGCAGTGCCTATGAAGGAGCCAAAAACATTCAGTACTTC.

This clonotype was observed a handful of times. The V call is TRBV5-6, the J call TRBJ1-2; 9 nucleotides match TRBD1. The J segment lost 7 bases and the V segment lost 0 bases, leaving 7 bases of the junction unmatched. In germline, CDR1 is SGHDT, CDR2 YYEEEE. CDR3 size: 15 residues. The CDR3 here is CASSLDSGQGAGYTF. The CDR3 DNA reads as TGTGCCAGCAGCTTGGACTCGGGACAGGGCGCTGGCTACACCTTC.

This clonotype came up a few times. This chain uses TRBV5-1 with TRBJ2-5, with TRBD2 as a possible D gene (6 bases). V lost 5 bases and J lost 0, with 17 bases in between. The CDR3 sequence is 16 residues long. Looked up from germline, CDR1 is SGHRS and CDR2 is YFSETQ. The CDR3 loop reads CASRTGRAGHQETQYF. CDR3 nucleotides: TGCGCCAGCAGGACGGGACGCGCGGGGCACCAAGAGACCCAGTACTTC.